This T cell receptor (beta chain) derives from a study of OX40 agonist ivuxolimab in advanced cancers. Only in-frame clones appear in the TCRdb table, and some are missing; sequencing was by immunoSEQ multiplex PCR. The sample holds approximately 13,000 clones, 65% to 80% seen once. The germline gives CDR1 MDHEN, CDR2 SYDVKM. V gave up 5 bases and J gave up 4 bases, with 8 bases separating them. The CDR3 consists of 13 residues. Of note for this clone: At the DNA level, this CDR3 is encoded by other sequences in the same sample as well.

The source is an adult with an advanced solid tumor such as melanoma, head and neck, liver or kidney cancer. The chain links TRBV28 to TRBJ2-2; D is undetermined. This material consisted of CD4+ or CD8+ T cells sorted from blood, taken in a trial of the OX40 agonist ivuxolimab. This CDR3 is CASSPRGTGELFF. DNA of the CDR3: TGTGCCAGCAGTCCCCGCGGCACCGGGGAGCTGTTTTTT.